These T cell receptor beta chains were read from a single sample in a study of blood T cell repertoires in COVID-19. Data came from immunoSEQ multiplex PCR; TCRdb stores just in-frame clones and leaves some out. The data hold about 350,000 clones, with over 85% observed a single time. Specimen: peripheral blood. These receptors all stem from a woman aged 55-70 years with COVID-19, enrolled during active disease. The CDR3 runs from the conserved cysteine through the conserved F or W. Fields, in order: D gene, clone size, V gene, J gene, CDR3 DNA, CDR3 protein. D genes are given only for firm matches. Size tells how often a clone was seen (once, few, many) or the class of an expanded clone, and some rows leave it out.

TRBD1	.	TRBV6-6	TRBJ1-2	TGTGCCAGCAGTTTACCAACATTACAGGGGAACTATGGCTACACCTTC	CASSLPTLQGNYGYTF
TRBD1	.	TRBV7-8	TRBJ2-7	TGTGCCAGCAGCCCTCGGGACAGGACCTACGAGCAGTACTTC	CASSPRDRTYEQYF
TRBD2	.	TRBV13	TRBJ2-3	TGTGCCAGCAGCTTAGGTCCTGCGGGGGGGTGGACAGATACGCAGTATTTT	CASSLGPAGGWTDTQYF
TRBD1	once	TRBV30	TRBJ1-2	TGTGCCTGGAGCCCTAAGGGAGGACAGGGACGCTATGGCTACACCTTC	CAWSPKGGQGRYGYTF
.	.	TRBV28	TRBJ1-5	TGTGCCAGCACCTCTCCGTACGGGTATAGCAATCAGCCCCAGCATTTT	CASTSPYGYSNQPQHF
.	.	TRBV3-1/TRBV3-2	TRBJ1-3	TGTGCCAGCAGCCCCCCAGGGCGAAACACCATATATTTT	CASSPPGRNTIYF
TRBD1	.	TRBV9	TRBJ1-4	TGTGCCAGCAGCGTAGGAAGGGACAGGGTAAGTGAAAAACTGTTTTTT	CASSVGRDRVSEKLFF
TRBD2	.	TRBV7-2	TRBJ2-3	TGTGCCAGCAGCCAGGAGCGGGGGGGGAGCACAGATACGCAGTATTTT	CASSQERGGSTDTQYF
TRBD1	few	TRBV6-6	TRBJ2-7	TGTGCCAGCAGCCGAAACCCAGGACAGGGAAGGGCCTACGAGCAGTACTTC	CASSRNPGQGRAYEQYF
TRBD2	once	TRBV5-1	TRBJ2-2	TGCGCCAGCAGCCGCGGGGGGCCCAACACCGGGGAGCTGTTTTTT	CASSRGGPNTGELFF
.	.	TRBV27	TRBJ2-3	TGTGCCAGCAGTTTAAAACAGAGCACAGATACGCAGTATTTT	CASSLKQSTDTQYF
.	.	TRBV7-9	TRBJ1-2	TGTGCCAGCAGCCCAAGGGGATCGACAGCGTCCGACCTCTATGGCTACACCTTC	CASSPRGSTASDLYGYTF